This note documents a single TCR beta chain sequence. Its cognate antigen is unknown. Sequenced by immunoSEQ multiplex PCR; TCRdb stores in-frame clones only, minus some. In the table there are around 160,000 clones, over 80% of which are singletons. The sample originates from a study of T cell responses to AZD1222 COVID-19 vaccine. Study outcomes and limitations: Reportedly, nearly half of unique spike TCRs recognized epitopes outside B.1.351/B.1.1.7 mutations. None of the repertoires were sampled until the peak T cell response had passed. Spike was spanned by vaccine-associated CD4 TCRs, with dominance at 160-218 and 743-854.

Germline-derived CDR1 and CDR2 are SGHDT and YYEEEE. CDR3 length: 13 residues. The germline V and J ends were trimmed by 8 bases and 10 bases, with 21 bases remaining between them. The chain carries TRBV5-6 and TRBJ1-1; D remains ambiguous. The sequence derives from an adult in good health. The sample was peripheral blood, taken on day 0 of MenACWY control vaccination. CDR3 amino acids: CASSTDVASGAFF. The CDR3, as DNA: TGTGCCAGTAGTACGGACGTCGCGTCAGGAGCTTTCTTT.